What follows are 24 T cell receptor beta chains derived from one specimen sequenced in a study of cytomegalovirus exposure and HLA in healthy donors. The PCR made use of 60 Vbeta and 13 Jbeta primers. Method: immunoSEQ multiplex PCR; TCRdb's copy keeps in-frame clones and lacks some. The profile shows 150,000 to 200,000 clones, more than 65% of them singletons. Sequencing used PBMCs. The receptors here all came from a girl between 10 and 17 years old in good health and CMV-seropositive.

This chain uses TRBV6-1 with TRBJ2-7; the D gene is possibly TRBD1 (7 bases). The CDR3 runs 15 residues. CDR1 is MNHNS and CDR2 is SASEGT in the germline V gene. The germline V and J ends were trimmed by 11 bases and 4 bases, with 24 bases remaining between them. The DNA of the CDR3 is TGTGCCTCCACGGGGGATACGACAGGGTTGTACGAGCAGTACTTC. Translating it yields CASTGDTTGLYEQYF.

The V call is TRBV5-5, the J call TRBJ1-6; the D gene is possibly TRBD1 (6 bases). Germline CDR1 SGHKS, CDR2 YYEKEE (reference sequence). The CDR3 runs to 15 residues. The V end lost 2 bases, the J end lost 6 bases, and 12 bases lay between the germline ends. Here the CDR3 reads CASSLRQVFNSPLHF. The CDR3 DNA reads TGTGCCAGCAGCTTACGACAGGTTTTTAATTCACCCCTCCACTTT.

Concerning this clone: The sample holds other DNA sequences that translate to the same CDR3. The rearrangement joins TRBV19 to TRBJ1-1; D gene uncertain. V lost 6 bases and J 5 bases, leaving 7 bases between the germline ends. Germline CDR1 LNHDA, CDR2 SQIVND (reference sequence). The CDR3 totals 11 residues. CDR3 bases: TGTGCCAGTAGCCGGGGAACTGAAGCTTTCTTT. Residues: CASSRGTEAFF.

The gene calls are TRBV21-1 and TRBJ2-7; TRBD2, the table's D call, was not compared with the DNA. TRBV21-1 is designated a pseudogene. The CDR3 runs 11 residues. CDR3 coding DNA: TGTGCCAGCAGCAAATATTACGAGCAGTACTTC. Protein product: CASSKYYEQYF.

As concerns this clone: Other DNA sequences within the sample encode an identical CDR3. This chain uses TRBV30 with TRBJ1-6; 8 nucleotides agree with TRBD1. There are 13 residues in the CDR3. Trimming took 4 bases from V and 13 from J; bases not matched to a gene: 9. The germline CDR1 and CDR2 sequences are GTSNPN and SVGIG (reference sequence). The CDR3 DNA reads as TGTGCCTGGAACAGGGGGGCAGAGTCCCCCCTCCACTTT. Its protein product is CAWNRGAESPLHF.

The chain has TRBV2 and TRBJ1-1; D unresolved. CDR1 and CDR2 (germline): SNHLY, FYNNEI. This CDR3 contains 11 residues. V lost 6 bases to trimming and J lost 2 bases, with 4 bases between them. For the CDR3, the DNA is TGTGCCAGCAGGCTAAACACTGAAGCTTTCTTT. Translation gives CASRLNTEAFF.

About this clone: The sample holds other DNA sequences that translate to the same CDR3. This rearrangement joins TRBV5-6 to TRBJ2-7, with 8 bases fitting TRBD1. Unmatched junction bases numbered 6, after V lost 0 bases and J lost 4 bases. CDR3 length equals 15 residues. CDR1 is SGHDT, CDR2 YYEEEE, per germline. For the CDR3, the DNA is TGTGCCAGCAGCTTGGCCGGGCAGGGGGCTTACGAGCAGTACTTC. It specifies CASSLAGQGAYEQYF.

This chain joins TRBV9 and TRBJ1-2; D perhaps matches TRBD1 (6 bases). This CDR3 spans 15 amino acids. Germline assignment: CDR1 SGDLS and CDR2 YYNGEE. Trimming shortened V by 0 bases and J by 8 bases, and 17 bases separated the two germline ends. The CDR3: CASSVEPGTNGGYTF. The CDR3 DNA follows: TGTGCCAGCAGCGTAGAGCCGGGGACAAATGGGGGCTACACCTTC.

A remark on this clone: The same CDR3 also results from other DNA sequences found in this sample. This chain joins TRBV7-2 and TRBJ2-7; 13 nucleotides align to TRBD2. The CDR3 extends over 15 amino acids. V shed 5 bases, J shed 4 bases, and the junction held 5 bases outside the gene matches. Germline loops: CDR1 SGHTA, CDR2 FQGNSA. The CDR3 DNA sequence: TGTGCCAGCAGCCCCACTAGCGGGGGGGCTTACGAGCAGTACTTC. Its protein is CASSPTSGGAYEQYF.

The chain links TRBV7-2 to TRBJ1-5, with D possibly TRBD1 on 6 matching bases. V was cut by 2 bases and J by 4 bases, with 12 bases left in between. Germline-derived CDR1 and CDR2 are SGHTA and FQGNSA. The CDR3 has 15 residues. The CDR3: CASSLQGTENQPQHF. DNA of the CDR3: TGTGCCAGCAGCTTACAGGGGACGGAGAATCAGCCCCAGCATTTT.

The chain carries TRBV2 and TRBJ2-7; TRBD1 is a possible D gene (5 bases). The CDR3 has 12 residues. Germline values: CDR1 SNHLY, CDR2 FYNNEI. V was trimmed by 8 bases and J by 2 bases, leaving 10 bases between them. CDR3 nucleotide sequence: TGTGCCAGCCGAGGCAGGGCCTACGAGCAGTACTTC. Amino acid sequence: CASRGRAYEQYF.

The chain has TRBV6-6 and TRBJ2-7; 9 bases align to TRBD1. The CDR3 contains 16 residues. The germline gives CDR1 MNHNY, CDR2 SVGAGI (reference sequence). Trimming took 6 bases from V and 6 from J; bases not matched to a gene: 15. The CDR3: CASREPRQGGPGEQYF. The CDR3 DNA sequence: TGTGCCAGCAGGGAACCGCGACAGGGGGGACCGGGCGAGCAGTACTTC.

The CDR3 DNA follows: TGTGCCAGCAGCAAACGGGCAGGGGGTGTGAACTATGGCTACACCTTC. It translates to CASSKRAGGVNYGYTF. The V and J genes are TRBV21-1 and TRBJ1-2; the D call of TRBD1 is as the table states it, not checked on the DNA. TRBV21-1 is a pseudogene. The CDR3 runs 16 residues.

This chain joins TRBV27 and TRBJ1-6; tentatively, D is TRBD1 (6 bases). V gave up 3 bases and J gave up 8 bases, with 8 bases separating them. The CDR3 covers 13 residues. Germline V gene sequence: CDR1 MNHEY, CDR2 SMNVEV (reference sequence). The chain's CDR3 is CASSLYRDSPLHF. The CDR3 DNA follows: TGTGCCAGCAGTTTGTACAGGGATTCACCCCTCCACTTT.

This sequence joins TRBV2 and TRBJ2-2; 10 nucleotides align to TRBD2. Germline V gene lookup returns CDR1 SNHLY and CDR2 FYNNEI. V lost 2 bases to trimming and J lost 6 bases; unmatched junction nucleotides: 3. There are 15 residues in the CDR3. DNA for the CDR3: TGTGCCAGCAGTGAAACGGGGACTAGCGCCGGGGAGCTGTTTTTT. Translation gives CASSETGTSAGELFF. Drawing the rest from reference TRBV2 and TRBJ2-2, the complete variable domain is EPEVTQTPSHQVTQMGQEVILRCVPISNHLYFYWYRQILGQKVEFLVSFYNNEISEKSEIFDDQFSVERPDGSNFTLKIRSTKLEDSAMYFCASSETGTSAGELFFGEGSRLTVL.

The J gene is TRBJ1-1, the V gene TRBV7-2; no reliable D call. Trimming cost V 5 bases and J 9 bases, with 22 bases left between them. This CDR3 has 15 amino acids. Germline loops: CDR1 SGHTA, CDR2 FQGNSA. The CDR3 nucleotides read TGTGCCAGCAGCCTCCCCACCTCCTACGTATCAAAAGCTTTCTTT. It is translated as CASSLPTSYVSKAFF.

Only a few counts were recorded for this clone. The same CDR3 also results from other DNA sequences found in this sample. This sequence joins TRBV5-1 and TRBJ1-1, with D perhaps TRBD1 (5 bases). This CDR3 spans 14 amino acids. Germline CDR1 SGHRS, CDR2 YFSETQ. V lost 4 bases, J lost 3 bases, and 13 bases lay in between. CDR3 in amino acids: CASSPAGGYTEAFF. The CDR3 DNA reads as TGCGCCAGCAGCCCGGCGGGGGGGTACACTGAAGCTTTCTTT.

This chain links TRBV5-6 with TRBJ2-1; 8 positions agree with TRBD2. V was clipped by 0 bases and J by 2 bases; unmatched bases: 4. CDR3 size: 16 residues. Germline V gene sequence: CDR1 SGHDT, CDR2 YYEEEE. CDR3: CASSLVRGETYNEQFF. CDR3 in DNA: TGTGCCAGCAGCTTGGTGCGGGGGGAAACCTACAATGAGCAGTTCTTC.

V is TRBV9 and J is TRBJ2-7; 11 bases match TRBD1. The germline V gene encodes CDR1 SGDLS and CDR2 YYNGEE. This CDR3 spans 14 amino acids. The V and J ends lost 3 bases and 2 bases, in that order; junction bases with no gene match: 1. The CDR3 loop reads CASSEDRGPYEQYF. In DNA, the CDR3 is TGTGCCAGCAGCGAGGACAGGGGGCCCTACGAGCAGTACTTC. Drawing the rest from reference TRBV9 and TRBJ2-7, the complete variable domain is DSGVTQTPKHLITATGQRVTLRCSPRSGDLSVYWYQQSLDQGLQFLIQYYNGEERAKGNILERFSAQQFPDLHSELNLSSLELGDSALYFCASSEDRGPYEQYFGPGTRLTVT.

CDR3 region: CASSLGGNGGYTF. The CDR3 nucleotides are TGCGCCAGCAGCTTGGGCGGGAATGGTGGCTACACCTTC. V and J are TRBV5-1 and TRBJ1-2, with D hard to call. This CDR3 comprises 13 residues. The V gene lost 0 bases and the J gene lost 7 bases, with 10 bases spanning the gap. Germline values: CDR1 SGHRS, CDR2 YFSETQ.

The rearrangement links TRBV4-2 to TRBJ2-2, with 7 bases lining up with TRBD2. There are 16 residues in the CDR3. The ends lost 1 base at V and 1 base at J; junction bases unmatched: 3. Germline CDR1 reads LGHNA; CDR2 reads YNFKEQ. This CDR3 reads CASSQGIAGNTGELFF. The CDR3 nucleotides read TGTGCCAGCAGCCAAGGGATAGCGGGGAACACCGGGGAGCTGTTTTTT.

The chain combines TRBV6-1 with TRBJ2-1; D is uncertain. This CDR3 is built from 13 residues. Trimming took 4 bases from V and 9 from J, leaving 13 bases between them. The germline V gene has CDR1 MNHNS and CDR2 SASEGT. The CDR3 sequence is CASSAGPGAEQFF. The CDR3 DNA is TGTGCCAGCAGTGCTGGGCCAGGCGCTGAGCAGTTCTTC.

This chain uses TRBV5-1 with TRBJ2-1; D perhaps matches TRBD2 (5 bases). The V and J ends lost 0 bases and 4 bases respectively, with 11 bases between them. The CDR3 length is 15 residues. Germline V gene data show CDR1 as SGHRS and CDR2 as YFSETQ. In DNA form, the CDR3 reads TGCGCCAGCAGCTTGGAGGATCGGGAATACAATGAGCAGTTCTTC. This gives the protein CASSLEDREYNEQFF. Filled out from reference TRBV5-1 and TRBJ2-1, the complete variable domain reads KAGVTQTPRYLIKTRGQQVTLSCSPISGHRSVSWYQQTPGQGLQFLFEYFSETQRNKGNFPGRFSGRQFSNSRSEMNVSTLELGDSALYLCASSLEDREYNEQFFGPGTRLTVL.

The J gene is TRBJ2-2, the V gene TRBV19; tentative D call: TRBD2 (6 bases). This CDR3 spans 15 amino acids. V was cut by 3 bases and J by 5 bases, with 13 bases left in between. Per germline, CDR1 LNHDA and CDR2 SQIVND (reference sequence). CDR3 loop: CASSILGRMTGELFF. CDR3 DNA: TGTGCCAGTAGTATTTTGGGGAGGATGACCGGGGAGCTGTTTTTT.